The clone carrying this T cell receptor (beta chain) was observed a handful of times. Its target is not known. The data were obtained in a study of T cell repertoires in cytomegalovirus infection. On the study more broadly: Well-studied HLA-B-restricted CMV epitopes were used in the study alongside recently identified HLA-C-restricted ones. From public TCR beta signatures came an indication of both CMV infection and matching HLA type. Findings and caveats of the study: Clonotypes of TCR beta that were HLA-C-restricted and CMV-specific dominated the ex vivo response.

Trimming at V came to 2 bases and at J to 5 bases, leaving 10 bases not matched to a gene. This CDR3 region has 17 residues. TCRdb ran MiXCR on the reads and lists one entry per CDR3 protein. This table has roughly 87,000 distinct CDR3 sequences, approximately 30% appearing once. This sequence joins TRBV12-3 or TRBV12-4 and TRBJ2-1, with TRBD1 matching over 9 bases. The receptor was derived from a human donor in good health (CMV status not recorded). Some clones in this sample may be carry-over from other donors' samples. The starting material was CD8+ T cells from cultured PBMCs, obtained from culture after CMV antigen stimulation. The CDR3 region has the DNA TGTGCCAGCAGTTTATATCCCGAAGGGACAGGGAACAATGAGCAGTTCTTC. It is translated as CASSLYPEGTGNNEQFF.